A single sample is the source of the 7 T cell receptor beta chains below, sequenced in a study of control samples from healthy donors and cancer patients. The method was immunoSEQ multiplex PCR; TCRdb's version includes in-frame clones alone and lacks a portion of them. In the table there are about 150,000 clones, about 94% of which are singletons. Sample: blood. These receptors all come from a middle-aged man in good health.

The genes are TRBV11-2 and TRBJ1-4; D call uncertain. The germline CDR1 and CDR2 sequences are SGHAT and FQNNGV. With 5 bases removed from V and 3 bases from J, the gap between germline ends came to 10 bases. This CDR3 is built from 14 residues. The CDR3 bases are TGTGCCAGCAGCCAAAGGCGGCCTAATGAAAAACTGTTTTTT. Protein product: CASSQRRPNEKLFF.

J is TRBJ2-1 and V is TRBV5-1, with D possibly being TRBD1 or TRBD2 (7 bases each). The CDR3 has 14 residues. Looked up from germline, CDR1 is SGHRS and CDR2 is YFSETQ. Trimming removed 5 bases at V and 3 bases at J, with 12 bases between. CDR3 in DNA: TGCGCCAGCAGTCAGGGGGGGTACTACAATGAGCAGTTCTTC. Translating it yields CASSQGGYYNEQFF.

This clone appeared a few times. V gene TRBV7-6 combines with J gene TRBJ2-7, with a weak D call TRBD2 (7 bases). The CDR3 sequence is 15 residues long. V was trimmed by 1 base and J by 7 bases, leaving 17 bases between them. Germline V gene sequence: CDR1 SGHVS, CDR2 FNYEAQ. In DNA form, the CDR3 reads TGTGCCAGCAGCTTAGTCGCGGGGGCGAGGGGTGAGCAGTACTTC. Translating gives CASSLVAGARGEQYF.

The chain uses TRBV24-1 and TRBJ2-2; D perhaps matches TRBD1 (6 bases). This CDR3 is 16 amino acids long. Germline V lookup: CDR1 KGHDR, CDR2 SFDVKD. Trimming took 0 bases from V and 3 from J, leaving 10 bases between them. CDR3 sequence: CATSDLNAGDTGELFF. The CDR3 DNA reads TGTGCCACCAGTGATTTGAACGCAGGGGACACCGGGGAGCTGTTTTTT.

This chain uses TRBV9 with TRBJ2-2, with no clear D. Trimming cost V 3 bases and J 6 bases, with 12 bases left between them. The CDR3 consists of 14 residues. Germline-derived CDR1 and CDR2 are SGDLS and YYNGEE. CDR3: CASSAPREAGELFF. In DNA form, the CDR3 reads TGTGCCAGCAGCGCCCCCCGCGAGGCCGGGGAGCTGTTTTTT.

The chain is built from TRBV6-4 and TRBJ2-7; D remains unclear. CDR3 size: 13 residues. V was shortened by 6 bases and J by 5 bases, with 14 bases between the two germline ends. Germline-derived CDR1 and CDR2 are MRHNA and SNTAGT. CDR3 residues: CASSRSYRDEQYF. The CDR3 nucleotides are TGTGCCAGCAGCCGATCCTACCGAGACGAGCAGTACTTC.

The chain carries TRBV5-1 and TRBJ2-1, with TRBD2 identical over 10 bases. Germline V gene lookup returns CDR1 SGHRS and CDR2 YFSETQ. The ends lost 6 bases at V and 10 bases at J; junction bases unmatched: 13. The CDR3 sequence is 15 residues long. Written as DNA, the CDR3 is TGCGCCAGCACCTCTTGGGCTAGGACTAGCGGCGAGCAGTTCTTC. It codes for CASTSWARTSGEQFF.